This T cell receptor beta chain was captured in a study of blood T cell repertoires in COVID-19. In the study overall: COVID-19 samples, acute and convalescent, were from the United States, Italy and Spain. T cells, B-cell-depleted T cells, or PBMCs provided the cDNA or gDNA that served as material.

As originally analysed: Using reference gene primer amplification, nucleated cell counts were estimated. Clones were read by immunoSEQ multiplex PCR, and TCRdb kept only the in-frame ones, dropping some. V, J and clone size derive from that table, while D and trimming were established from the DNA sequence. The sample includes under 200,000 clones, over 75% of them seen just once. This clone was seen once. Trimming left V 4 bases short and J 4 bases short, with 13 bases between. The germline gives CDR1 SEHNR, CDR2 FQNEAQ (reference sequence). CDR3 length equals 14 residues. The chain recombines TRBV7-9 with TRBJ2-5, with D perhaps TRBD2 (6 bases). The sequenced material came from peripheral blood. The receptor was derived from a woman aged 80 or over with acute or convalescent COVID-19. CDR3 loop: CASSSLRGLETQYF. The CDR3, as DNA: TGTGCCAGCAGCTCATTGCGGGGCCTAGAGACCCAGTACTTC.